This T cell receptor beta chain was sequenced for a study of preoperative IRX-2 immunotherapy in early breast cancer. Assay used: immunoSEQ multiplex PCR; TCRdb lists only in-frame clones, some missing. The table lists tens of thousands of clones, 90% to 95% of them singletons. The CDR3 runs to 15 residues. CDR1 and CDR2 from the germline V gene are LNHNV and YYDKDF (reference sequence). Trimming at V came to 5 bases and at J to 8 bases, leaving 6 bases not matched to a gene. Treatment: preoperative locoregional IRX-2 cytokine immunotherapy. Patients received preoperative, locoregional IRX-2 cytokine immunotherapy in a phase Ib study.

The sample was acquired from a patient treated with IRX-2 immunotherapy. This sequence was found in a human donor with breast cancer. This chain connects TRBV15 to TRBJ1-4; 12 bases align to TRBD1. CDR3 DNA sequence: TGTGCCACCAGCGGGGTGGGGACAGGGGGCGAAAAACTGTTTTTT. Its translation is CATSGVGTGGEKLFF.